The entry that follows covers one T cell receptor beta chain sequence. This entry belongs to a study of blood T cell repertoires in COVID-19. Across the whole study: Both acute and convalescent COVID-19 samples were obtained from the United States, Italy and Spain. From T cells, B-cell-depleted T cells, or PBMCs came the material, which was cDNA or gDNA.

Methods used by the authors: Reference gene primer amplification in the assay estimated nucleated cell counts. Only in-frame clones appear in the TCRdb table, and some are missing; sequencing was by immunoSEQ multiplex PCR. V, J and clone size were drawn from that table, and D and trimming were deduced from the DNA. Found here are just over 80,000 clones, about four fifths of them singletons; the top ten hold 44%. Germline V gene sequence: CDR1 MDHEN, CDR2 SYDVKM. V lost 7 bases to trimming and J lost 4 bases, with 10 bases between them. This CDR3 has 12 residues. This chain connects TRBV28 to TRBJ1-2; possible D gene TRBD1, 5 bases. The TCR was taken from a man older than 75 with acute or convalescent COVID-19. The sequencing sample was made of peripheral blood. The CDR3 protein is CASTGPVYGYTF. CDR3 DNA: TGTGCCAGCACAGGGCCGGTCTATGGCTACACCTTC.